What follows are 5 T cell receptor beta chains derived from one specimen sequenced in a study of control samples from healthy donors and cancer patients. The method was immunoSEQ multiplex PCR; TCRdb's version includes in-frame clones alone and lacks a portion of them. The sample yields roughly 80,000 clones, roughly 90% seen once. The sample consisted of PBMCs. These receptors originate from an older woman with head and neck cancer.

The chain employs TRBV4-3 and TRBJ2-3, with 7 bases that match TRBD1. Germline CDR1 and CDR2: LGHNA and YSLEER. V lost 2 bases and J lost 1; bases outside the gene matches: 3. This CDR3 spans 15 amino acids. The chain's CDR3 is CASSQLDRGTDTQYF. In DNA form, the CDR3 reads TGCGCCAGCAGCCAACTCGACAGGGGCACAGATACGCAGTATTTT.

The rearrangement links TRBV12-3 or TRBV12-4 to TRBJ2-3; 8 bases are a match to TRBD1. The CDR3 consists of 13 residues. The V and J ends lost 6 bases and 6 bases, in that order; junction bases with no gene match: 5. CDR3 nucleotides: TGTGCCAGCAGGACAGGGGTGGTGGATACGCAGTATTTT. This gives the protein CASRTGVVDTQYF.

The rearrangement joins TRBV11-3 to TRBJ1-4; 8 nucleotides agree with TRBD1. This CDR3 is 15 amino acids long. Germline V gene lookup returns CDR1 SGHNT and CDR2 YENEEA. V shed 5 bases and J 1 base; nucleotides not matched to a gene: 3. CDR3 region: CASSLGTGTNEKLFF. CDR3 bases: TGTGCCAGCAGCCTGGGGACAGGAACTAATGAAAAACTGTTTTTT.

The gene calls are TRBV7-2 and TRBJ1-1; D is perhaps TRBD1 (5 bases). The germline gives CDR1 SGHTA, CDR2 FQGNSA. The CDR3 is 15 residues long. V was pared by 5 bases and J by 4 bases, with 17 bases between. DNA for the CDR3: TGTGCCAGCAGCCCCCTGGGGAGTGGGGGCACTGAAGCTTTCTTT. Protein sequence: CASSPLGSGGTEAFF.

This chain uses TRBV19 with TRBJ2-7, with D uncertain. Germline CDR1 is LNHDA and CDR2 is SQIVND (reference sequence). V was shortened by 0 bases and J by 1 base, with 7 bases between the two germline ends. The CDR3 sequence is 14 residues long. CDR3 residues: CASSIEATSYEQYF. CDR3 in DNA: TGTGCCAGTAGTATAGAGGCGACATCCTACGAGCAGTACTTC.